One T cell receptor (beta chain) is described in this entry. Its antigen is still unknown. In germline, CDR1 is KGHSH, CDR2 LQKENI. Trimming left V 3 bases short and J 4 bases short, with 16 bases between. This CDR3 is 15 amino acids long. This sample is part of a study of Ad26.COV2.S vaccination and SARS-CoV-2 variants. About the research overall: Within the COV1001 Ad26.COV2.S trial arm, the donor was enrolled.

General study results and limits: Breadth, reportedly substantial, characterized the spike-specific CD8+ and CD4+ T cell responses after vaccination. The TCR breadth and depth analyses may have understated or missed part of the total T cell responses.

The assay was immunoSEQ multiplex PCR, and TCRdb's table has in-frame clones only and misses some. Of about 680,000 clones detected, approximately 88% appear once; the ten largest clones hold about 1.5%. Treatment: about 20 received Ad26.COV2.S at low or high dose, single or two shots; about five received placebo; per-sample allocation not given. Sampling was done on day 63 after the first vaccine or placebo injection. Sequencing used peripheral blood, obtained in a trial of Ad26.COV2.S vaccine versus placebo. The source is a person between 18 and 60 years old who received the Ad26.COV2.S COVID-19 vaccine or a placebo. This chain uses TRBV18 with TRBJ2-7; tentatively, D is TRBD1 (6 bases). This CDR3 reads CASSPRSTGNYEQYF. CDR3 nucleotide sequence: TGTGCCAGCTCACCCCGAAGTACAGGGAATTACGAGCAGTACTTC.